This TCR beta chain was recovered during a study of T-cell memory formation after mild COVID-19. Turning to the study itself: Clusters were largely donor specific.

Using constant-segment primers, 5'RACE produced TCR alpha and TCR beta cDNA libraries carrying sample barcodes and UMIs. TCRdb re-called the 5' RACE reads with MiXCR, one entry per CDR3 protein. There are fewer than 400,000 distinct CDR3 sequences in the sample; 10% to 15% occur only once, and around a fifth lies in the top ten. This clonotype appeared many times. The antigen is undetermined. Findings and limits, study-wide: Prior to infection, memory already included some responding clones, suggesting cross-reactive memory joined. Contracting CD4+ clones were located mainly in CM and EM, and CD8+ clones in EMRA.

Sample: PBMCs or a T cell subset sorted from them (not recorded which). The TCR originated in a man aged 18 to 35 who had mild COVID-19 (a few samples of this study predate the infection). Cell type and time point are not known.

The CDR3 bases are TGTGCCAGCAGCTTCGACCCCTACGAGCAGTACTTC. Translating gives CASSFDPYEQYF. The chain joins TRBV7-2 to TRBJ2-7; no reliable D call. Trimming removed 3 bases at V and 2 bases at J, with 5 bases between. Germline CDR1 is SGHTA and CDR2 is FQGNSA. The CDR3 contains 12 residues.